The text below deals with one T cell receptor beta chain. Its antigen is as yet unknown. The method was immunoSEQ multiplex PCR; TCRdb's version includes in-frame clones alone and lacks a portion of them. This sample has some 140,000 clones, with 86% found just once. V trimming: 8 bases; J trimming: 6 bases; junction bases outside the gene matches: 1. Germline values: CDR1 MNHEY, CDR2 SMNVEV (reference sequence). The CDR3 runs 13 residues. This entry is derived from a study of cytomegalovirus exposure and HLA in healthy donors. Study-wide results and limits: The study recorded 150 to 200 TCR beta chains that were cytomegalovirus-associated. One later analysis, an examination of the 100 to 150 validation repertoires, found that first-cohort TCR clusters tended to co-occur in them.

This TCR came from a man younger than 30 in good health and CMV-seronegative. J is TRBJ1-6 and V is TRBV27; 10 bases line up with TRBD1. Material for sequencing was PBMCs. CDR3 DNA sequence: TGTGCCAGCCGGACAGGGGGTAATTCACCCCTCCACTTT. Protein product: CASRTGGNSPLHF.